The source of this T cell receptor beta chain is a study of patients and donors after allogeneic stem cell transplantation. Germline loops: CDR1 LNHNV, CDR2 YYDKDF (reference sequence). The length of the CDR3 is 15 residues. The junction had 7 bases not matched to a gene; V was cut back by 5 bases and J by 2 bases. TCRdb re-called the RT-PCR reads with MiXCR, one entry per CDR3 protein. The sample has about 960,000 distinct CDR3 sequences, around 17% seen once; the top ten hold 5% to 6.5%. This clonotype was obtained from a human donor who was either an allogeneic HSCT recipient or a stem cell or donor lymphocyte infusion donor (not recorded which). It is not recorded whose cells these are; they may come from a transplant donor. V is TRBV15 and J is TRBJ2-5, with 8 nucleotides matching TRBD2. The sequencing input was blood, either unsorted or a sorted T cell fraction (not recorded which). The chain's CDR3 is CATSSGERGQETQYF. The CDR3 bases are TGTGCCACCAGCTCCGGGGAGCGGGGGCAAGAGACCCAGTACTTC.